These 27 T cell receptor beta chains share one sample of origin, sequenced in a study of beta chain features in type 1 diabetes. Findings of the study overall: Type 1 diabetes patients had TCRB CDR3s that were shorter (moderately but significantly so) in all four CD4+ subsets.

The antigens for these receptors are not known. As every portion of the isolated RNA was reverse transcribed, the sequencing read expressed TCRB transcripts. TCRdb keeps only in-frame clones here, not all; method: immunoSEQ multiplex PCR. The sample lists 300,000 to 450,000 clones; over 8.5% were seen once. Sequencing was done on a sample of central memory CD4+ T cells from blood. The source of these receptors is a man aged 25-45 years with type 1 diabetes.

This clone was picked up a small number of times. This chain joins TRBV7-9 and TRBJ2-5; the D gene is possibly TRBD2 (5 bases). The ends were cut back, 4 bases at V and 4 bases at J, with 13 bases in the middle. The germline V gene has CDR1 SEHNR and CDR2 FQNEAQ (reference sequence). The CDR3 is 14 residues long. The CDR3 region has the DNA TGTGCCAGCAGCTCAGGACTGTTGGGAGAGACCCAGTACTTC. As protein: CASSSGLLGETQYF.

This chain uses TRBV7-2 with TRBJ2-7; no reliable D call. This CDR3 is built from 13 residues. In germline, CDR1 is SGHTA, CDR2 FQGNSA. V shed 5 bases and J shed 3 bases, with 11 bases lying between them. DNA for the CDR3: TGTGCCAGCAGCCGTACGCTGAACTACGAGCAGTACTTC. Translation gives CASSRTLNYEQYF.

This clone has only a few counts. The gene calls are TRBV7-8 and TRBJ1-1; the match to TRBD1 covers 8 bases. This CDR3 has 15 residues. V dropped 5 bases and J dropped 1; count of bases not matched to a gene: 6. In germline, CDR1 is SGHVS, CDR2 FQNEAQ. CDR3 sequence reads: CASSPRGTGNTEAFF. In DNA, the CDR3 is TGTGCCAGCAGCCCAAGGGGGACAGGGAACACTGAAGCTTTCTTT.

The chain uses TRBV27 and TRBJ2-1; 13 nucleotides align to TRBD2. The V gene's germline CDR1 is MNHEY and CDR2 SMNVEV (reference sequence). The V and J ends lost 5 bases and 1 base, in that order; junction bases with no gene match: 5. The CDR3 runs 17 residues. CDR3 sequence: CASSGRTSGSSYNEQFF. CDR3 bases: TGTGCCAGCAGTGGCCGGACTAGCGGGAGTTCCTACAATGAGCAGTTCTTC.

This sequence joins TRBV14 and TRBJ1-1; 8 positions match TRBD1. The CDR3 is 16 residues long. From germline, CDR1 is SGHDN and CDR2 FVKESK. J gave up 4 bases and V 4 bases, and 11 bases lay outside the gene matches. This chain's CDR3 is CASSLRTGRGSTEAFF. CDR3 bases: TGTGCCAGCAGCCTTCGGACAGGGAGGGGGAGCACTGAAGCTTTCTTT.

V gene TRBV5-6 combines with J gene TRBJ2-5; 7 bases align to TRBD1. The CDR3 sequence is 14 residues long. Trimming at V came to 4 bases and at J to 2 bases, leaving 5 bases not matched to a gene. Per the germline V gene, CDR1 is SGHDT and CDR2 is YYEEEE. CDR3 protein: CASSGWTGQETQYF. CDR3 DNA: TGTGCCAGCAGCGGATGGACAGGACAAGAGACCCAGTACTTC.

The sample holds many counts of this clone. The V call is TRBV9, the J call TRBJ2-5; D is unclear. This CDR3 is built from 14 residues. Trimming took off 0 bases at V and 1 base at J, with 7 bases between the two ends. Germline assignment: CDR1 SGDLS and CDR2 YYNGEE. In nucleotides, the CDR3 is TGTGCCAGCAGCGTAGGCTGGGCCCAAGAGACCCAGTACTTC. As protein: CASSVGWAQETQYF.

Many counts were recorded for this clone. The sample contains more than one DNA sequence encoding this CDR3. CDR3 nucleotides: TGTGCCAGCAGTTTAGGGACGGCAAACTATGGCTACACCTTC. Translated, it gives CASSLGTANYGYTF. The chain uses TRBV28 and TRBJ1-2, with D maybe TRBD1 (5 bases). V lost 2 bases and J lost 2, with 9 bases in between. The V gene's germline CDR1 is MDHEN and CDR2 SYDVKM. This CDR3 has 14 amino acids.

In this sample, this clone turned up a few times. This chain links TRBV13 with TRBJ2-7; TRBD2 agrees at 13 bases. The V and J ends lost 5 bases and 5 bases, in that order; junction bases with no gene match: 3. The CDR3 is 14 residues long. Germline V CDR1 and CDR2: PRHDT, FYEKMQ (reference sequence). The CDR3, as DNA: TGTGCCAGCAGCGGGACTAGCGGGAACCACGAGCAGTACTTC. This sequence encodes CASSGTSGNHEQYF.

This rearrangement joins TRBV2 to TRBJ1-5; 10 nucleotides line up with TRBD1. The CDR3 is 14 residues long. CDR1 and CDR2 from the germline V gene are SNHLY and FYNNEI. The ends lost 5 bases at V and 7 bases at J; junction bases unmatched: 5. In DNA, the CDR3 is TGTGCCAGCAGTCCGACAGGGGGCAGACAGCCCCAGCATTTT. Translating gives CASSPTGGRQPQHF.

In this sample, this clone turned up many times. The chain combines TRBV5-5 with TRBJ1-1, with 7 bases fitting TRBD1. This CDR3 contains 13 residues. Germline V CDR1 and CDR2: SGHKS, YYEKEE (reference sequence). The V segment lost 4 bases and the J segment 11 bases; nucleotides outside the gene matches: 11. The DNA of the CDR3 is TGTGCCAGCAGCCTGGGACAGTTGGATGTGGCTTTCTTT. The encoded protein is CASSLGQLDVAFF.

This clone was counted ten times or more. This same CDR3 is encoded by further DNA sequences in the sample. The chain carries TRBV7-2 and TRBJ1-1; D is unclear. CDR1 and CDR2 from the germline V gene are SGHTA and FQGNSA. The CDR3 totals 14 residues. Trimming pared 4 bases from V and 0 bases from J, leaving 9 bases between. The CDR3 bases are TGTGCCAGCAGCTGGGGAAGTATGAACACTGAAGCTTTCTTT. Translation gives CASSWGSMNTEAFF.

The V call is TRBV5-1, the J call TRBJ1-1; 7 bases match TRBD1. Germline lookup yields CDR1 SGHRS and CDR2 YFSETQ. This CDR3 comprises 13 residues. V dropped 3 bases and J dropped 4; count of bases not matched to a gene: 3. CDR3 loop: CASSSPGGTEAFF. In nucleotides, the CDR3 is TGCGCCAGCAGCTCCCCAGGGGGCACTGAAGCTTTCTTT.

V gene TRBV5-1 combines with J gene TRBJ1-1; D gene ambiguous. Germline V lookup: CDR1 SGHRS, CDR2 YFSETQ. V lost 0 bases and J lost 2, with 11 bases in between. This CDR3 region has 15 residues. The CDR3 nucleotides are TGCGCCAGCAGCTTGGAGTACTCGGGAAACACTGAAGCTTTCTTT. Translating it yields CASSLEYSGNTEAFF.

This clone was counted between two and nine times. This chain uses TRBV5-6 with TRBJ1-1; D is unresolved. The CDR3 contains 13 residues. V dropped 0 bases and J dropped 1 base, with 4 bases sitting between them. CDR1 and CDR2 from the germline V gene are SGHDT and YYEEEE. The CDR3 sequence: CASSLGGNTEAFF. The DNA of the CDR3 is TGTGCCAGCAGCTTGGGTGGGAACACTGAAGCTTTCTTT.

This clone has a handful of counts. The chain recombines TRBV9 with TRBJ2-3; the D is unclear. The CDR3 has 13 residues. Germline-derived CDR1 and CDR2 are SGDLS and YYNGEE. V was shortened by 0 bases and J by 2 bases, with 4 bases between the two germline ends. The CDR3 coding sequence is TGTGCCAGCAGCGTAGAGGCCACAGATACGCAGTATTTT. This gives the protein CASSVEATDTQYF.

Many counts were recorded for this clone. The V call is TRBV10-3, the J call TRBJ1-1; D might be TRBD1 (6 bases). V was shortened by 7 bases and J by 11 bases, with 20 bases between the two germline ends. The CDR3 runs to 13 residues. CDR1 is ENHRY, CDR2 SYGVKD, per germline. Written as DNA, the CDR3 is TGTGCCATCACCCCAACCTGGGACAAAGGGGCTTTCTTT. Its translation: CAITPTWDKGAFF.

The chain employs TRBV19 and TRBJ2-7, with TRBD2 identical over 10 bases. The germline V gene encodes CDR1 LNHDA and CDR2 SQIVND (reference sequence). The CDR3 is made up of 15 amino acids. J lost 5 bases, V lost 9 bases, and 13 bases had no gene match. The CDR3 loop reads CASQDPSGSSHEQYF. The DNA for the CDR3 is TGTGCCAGCCAAGACCCTAGCGGGAGTTCCCACGAGCAGTACTTC.

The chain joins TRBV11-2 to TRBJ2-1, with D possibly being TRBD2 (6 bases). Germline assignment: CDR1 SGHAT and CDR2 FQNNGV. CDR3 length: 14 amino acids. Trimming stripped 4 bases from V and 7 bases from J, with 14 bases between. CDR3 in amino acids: CASSWGPSGNEQFF. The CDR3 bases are TGTGCCAGCAGCTGGGGCCCAAGCGGGAATGAGCAGTTCTTC.

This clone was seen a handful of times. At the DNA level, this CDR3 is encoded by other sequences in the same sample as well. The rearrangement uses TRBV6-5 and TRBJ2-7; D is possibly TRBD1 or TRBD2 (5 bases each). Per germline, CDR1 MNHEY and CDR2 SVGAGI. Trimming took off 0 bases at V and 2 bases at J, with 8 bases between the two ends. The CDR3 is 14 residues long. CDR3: CASSYSRGPYEQYF. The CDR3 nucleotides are TGTGCCAGCAGTTACTCGAGGGGACCCTACGAGCAGTACTTC.

CDR3 DNA sequence: TGCGCCAGCAGCTCTGAGACCTACCAAGAGACCCAGTACTTC. It codes for CASSSETYQETQYF. This chain links TRBV5-1 with TRBJ2-5; D call uncertain. V shed 3 bases and J shed 0 bases, with 9 bases lying between them. Germline V gene lookup returns CDR1 SGHRS and CDR2 YFSETQ. The CDR3 consists of 14 residues.

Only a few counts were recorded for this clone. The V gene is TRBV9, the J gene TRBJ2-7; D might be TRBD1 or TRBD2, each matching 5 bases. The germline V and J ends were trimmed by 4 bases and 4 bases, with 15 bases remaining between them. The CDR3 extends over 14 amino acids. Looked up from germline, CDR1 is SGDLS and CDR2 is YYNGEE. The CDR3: CASSPGRGLYEQYF. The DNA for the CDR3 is TGTGCCAGCAGCCCGGGACGTGGTTTGTACGAGCAGTACTTC.

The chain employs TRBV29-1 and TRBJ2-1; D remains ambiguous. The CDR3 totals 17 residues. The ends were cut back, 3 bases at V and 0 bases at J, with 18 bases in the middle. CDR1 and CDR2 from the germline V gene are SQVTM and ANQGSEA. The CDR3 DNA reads TGCAGCGTTGAGGATACAGCCTCTACGAGCTCCTACAATGAGCAGTTCTTC. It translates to CSVEDTASTSSYNEQFF.

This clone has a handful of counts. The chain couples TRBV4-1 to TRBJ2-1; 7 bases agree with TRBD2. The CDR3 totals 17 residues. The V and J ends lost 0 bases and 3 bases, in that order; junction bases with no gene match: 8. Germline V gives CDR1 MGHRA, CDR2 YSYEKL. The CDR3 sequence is CASSQEKGGRVYNEQFF. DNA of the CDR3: TGCGCCAGCAGCCAAGAGAAAGGCGGGAGAGTCTACAATGAGCAGTTCTTC.

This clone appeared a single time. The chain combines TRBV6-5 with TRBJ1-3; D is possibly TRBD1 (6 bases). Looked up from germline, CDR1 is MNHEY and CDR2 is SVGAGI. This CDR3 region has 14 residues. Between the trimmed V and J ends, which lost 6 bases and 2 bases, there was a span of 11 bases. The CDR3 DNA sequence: TGTGCCAGCAGCTACGGGACAACTGGAAACACCATATATTTT. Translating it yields CASSYGTTGNTIYF.

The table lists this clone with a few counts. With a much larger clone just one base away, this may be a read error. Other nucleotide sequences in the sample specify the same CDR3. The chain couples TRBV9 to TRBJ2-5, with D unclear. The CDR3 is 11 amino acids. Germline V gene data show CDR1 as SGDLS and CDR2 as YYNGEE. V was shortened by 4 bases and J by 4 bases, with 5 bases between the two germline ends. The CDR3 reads CASSLGETQYF. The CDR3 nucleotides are TGTGCCAGCAGCTTAGGAGAGACCCAGTACTTC.

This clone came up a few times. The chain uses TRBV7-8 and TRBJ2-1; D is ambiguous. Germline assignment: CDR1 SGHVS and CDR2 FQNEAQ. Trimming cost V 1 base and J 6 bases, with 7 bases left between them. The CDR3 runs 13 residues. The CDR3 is CASSLDIFNEQFF. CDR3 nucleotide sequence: TGTGCCAGCAGCTTAGATATTTTCAATGAGCAGTTCTTC. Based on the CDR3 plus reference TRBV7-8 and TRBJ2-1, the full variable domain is GAGVSQSPRYKVAKRGQDVALRCDPISGHVSLFWYQQALGQGPEFLTYFQNEAQLDKSGLPSDRFFAERPEGSVSTLKIQRTQQEDSAVYLCASSLDIFNEQFFGPGTRLTVL.